These 27 T cell receptor beta chains originate from one sample sequenced in a study of blood T cell repertoires in COVID-19. Generated by immunoSEQ multiplex PCR, the TCRdb table keeps only in-frame clones and is missing some. The data hold 200,000 to 250,000 clones, with approximately 84% observed a single time. Specimen: peripheral blood. These receptors originate from a man aged 45-65 years with acute or convalescent COVID-19.

The gene calls are TRBV5-4 and TRBJ1-2; 9 nucleotides agree with TRBD1. After removal of 0 bases from V and 8 bases from J, the junction contained 5 bases not matched to a gene. Germline V gives CDR1 SGHNT, CDR2 YYREEE (reference sequence). The CDR3 has 14 amino acids. DNA for the CDR3: TGTGCCAGCAGCTTGGTGGACAGGGGAGGCGGCTACACCTTC. This codes for CASSLVDRGGGYTF.

This sequence joins TRBV7-9 and TRBJ1-6; a weak D match, TRBD1 (6 bases). CDR3 length: 14 amino acids. V gave up 5 bases and J gave up 3 bases, with 8 bases separating them. Germline loops: CDR1 SEHNR, CDR2 FQNEAQ (reference sequence). CDR3 amino acids: CASSPQGYNSPLHF. In nucleotides, the CDR3 is TGTGCCAGCAGCCCACAGGGCTATAATTCACCCCTCCACTTT. The full variable domain, rest sourced from reference TRBV7-9 and TRBJ1-6, is DTGVSQNPRHKITKRGQNVTFRCDPISEHNRLYWYRQTLGQGPEFLTYFQNEAQLEKSRLLSDRFSAERPKGSFSTLEIQRTEQGDSAMYLCASSPQGYNSPLHFGNGTRLTVT.

This clone came up once. The chain joins TRBV5-1 to TRBJ2-7, with 9 bases fitting TRBD1. This CDR3 comprises 15 residues. Germline CDR1 is SGHRS and CDR2 is YFSETQ. The V and J ends lost 3 bases and 1 base, in that order; junction bases with no gene match: 5. DNA of the CDR3: TGCGCCAGCAGCTCCTACAGGGGGCCTTCCTACGAGCAGTACTTC. This gives the protein CASSSYRGPSYEQYF. The variable domain in full, completed from reference TRBV5-1 and TRBJ2-7, reads KAGVTQTPRYLIKTRGQQVTLSCSPISGHRSVSWYQQTPGQGLQFLFEYFSETQRNKGNFPGRFSGRQFSNSRSEMNVSTLELGDSALYLCASSSYRGPSYEQYFGPGTRLTVT.

The chain is built from TRBV7-9 and TRBJ2-5; tentatively, D is TRBD1 (5 bases). CDR1 is SEHNR, CDR2 FQNEAQ, per germline (reference sequence). The CDR3 has 15 amino acids. V was shortened by 5 bases and J by 5 bases, with 18 bases between the two germline ends. This chain's CDR3 is CASSPSWGLQETQYF. The CDR3 bases are TGTGCCAGCAGCCCCTCCTGGGGCCTCCAGGAGACCCAGTACTTC.

Here the CDR3 DNA reads TGTGCCAGCAGCGACAGGGCAAATCAAAAACTGTTTTTT. Its protein is CASSDRANQKLFF. V and J are TRBV25-1 and TRBJ1-4; 7 bases are a match to TRBD1. The CDR3 length is 13 residues. Per the germline V gene, CDR1 is MGHDK and CDR2 is SYGVNS. The J segment lost 9 bases and the V segment lost 6 bases, leaving 7 bases of the junction unmatched.

J is TRBJ2-7 and V is TRBV7-6; TRBD1 might be the D (5 bases). Germline CDR1 and CDR2: SGHVS and FNYEAQ. The CDR3 sequence is 14 residues long. V was clipped by 2 bases and J by 3 bases, with 11 bases between them. The CDR3 here is CASSLRRRDYEQYF. CDR3 in DNA: TGTGCCAGCAGCTTAAGGCGCAGGGACTACGAGCAGTACTTC.

The chain joins TRBV12-5 to TRBJ2-1, with 8 bases fitting TRBD2. This CDR3 comprises 13 residues. The germline V gene encodes CDR1 LGHNT and CDR2 FRNRAP. Germline trimming cut 4 bases from V and 7 bases from J; bases unmatched to any gene: 3. CDR3 residues: CASGSLAGNEQFF. The CDR3 DNA reads TGTGCTAGTGGTTCCCTAGCGGGTAATGAGCAGTTCTTC.

The table lists this clone with a count of one. The chain combines TRBV27 with TRBJ1-5, with 9 nucleotides matching TRBD1. V lost 6 bases, J lost 6 bases, and 3 bases stayed unmatched. The CDR3 contains 13 residues. The germline V gene has CDR1 MNHEY and CDR2 SMNVEV (reference sequence). CDR3 in amino acids: CASRGTGSQPQHF. The CDR3 region has the DNA TGTGCCAGCAGGGGGACAGGGAGTCAGCCCCAGCATTTT.

The sample holds a few counts of this clone. V usage is TRBV13 and J usage is TRBJ1-1; no reliable D call. The CDR3 consists of 12 residues. V lost 5 bases and J lost 11, with 15 bases in between. The germline gives CDR1 PRHDT, CDR2 FYEKMQ (reference sequence). CDR3 protein: CASSRERVSAFF. CDR3 bases: TGTGCCAGCAGCCGGGAAAGGGTTTCGGCTTTCTTT.

This chain connects TRBV25-1 to TRBJ1-1; a possible D gene is TRBD1 (5 bases). Germline V gene sequence: CDR1 MGHDK, CDR2 SYGVNS. This CDR3 has 14 amino acids. Trimming shortened V by 5 bases and J by 1 base, and 11 bases separated the two germline ends. CDR3 residues: CASSRDWGNTEAFF. The CDR3 bases are TGTGCCAGCAGTCGGGACTGGGGGAACACTGAAGCTTTCTTT.

A word on this clone: This sample also contains other DNA sequences that code for the same CDR3. The chain couples TRBV5-1 to TRBJ1-2; D ambiguous. Per the germline V gene, CDR1 is SGHRS and CDR2 is YFSETQ. V was cut by 0 bases and J by 3 bases, with 9 bases left in between. This CDR3 is 14 amino acids long. In DNA form, the CDR3 reads TGCGCCAGCAGCTTGGTAGGCGGGGACTATGGCTACACCTTC. This encodes CASSLVGGDYGYTF.

The chain combines TRBV19 with TRBJ1-2; tentative D call: TRBD1 (5 bases). The germline CDR1 and CDR2 sequences are LNHDA and SQIVND (reference sequence). The CDR3 extends over 14 amino acids. With 6 bases removed from V and 3 bases from J, the gap between germline ends came to 14 bases. The CDR3 DNA reads as TGTGCCAGTAGGGGGGACTACCGGGACTATGGCTACACCTTC. This sequence encodes CASRGDYRDYGYTF.

The V call is TRBV10-3, the J call TRBJ1-4; 9 nucleotides match TRBD1. CDR3 length: 14 amino acids. V lost 4 bases to trimming and J lost 7 bases; unmatched junction nucleotides: 4. The germline CDR1 and CDR2 sequences are ENHRY and SYGVKD. The DNA for the CDR3 is TGTGCCATCAGTGGGACAGGGGAAGGTGAAAAACTGTTTTTT. Amino acids: CAISGTGEGEKLFF.

This rearrangement joins TRBV2 to TRBJ2-4, with D possibly matching TRBD1 (5 bases). The germline CDR1 and CDR2 sequences are SNHLY and FYNNEI. V was clipped by 7 bases and J by 0 bases, with 13 bases between them. The CDR3 consists of 15 residues. CDR3 loop: CASTQQGRAKNIQYF. The CDR3 DNA is TGTGCCAGCACTCAGCAGGGCCGAGCCAAAAACATTCAGTACTTC.

The gene calls are TRBV30 and TRBJ2-6, with no clear D. The CDR3 is made up of 14 amino acids. CDR1 is GTSNPN, CDR2 SVGIG, per germline (reference sequence). Trimming removed 5 bases at V and 1 base at J, with 9 bases between. The CDR3 protein is CAWSTLSGANVLTF. The CDR3 DNA reads as TGTGCCTGGTCGACATTATCTGGGGCCAACGTCCTGACTTTC.

This rearrangement joins TRBV5-1 to TRBJ1-2, with TRBD1 identical over 8 bases. This CDR3 is 15 amino acids long. Per the germline V gene, CDR1 is SGHRS and CDR2 is YFSETQ. V lost 3 bases and J lost 2; bases outside the gene matches: 6. CDR3 amino acids: CASSSTGQVNYGYTF. For the CDR3, the DNA is TGCGCCAGCAGCTCAACGGGACAGGTGAACTATGGCTACACCTTC.

This CDR3 reads CASSERTGASYEQYF. The CDR3 DNA reads TGTGCCAGCAGCGAGAGGACAGGGGCTTCCTACGAGCAGTACTTC. The V call is TRBV7-2, the J call TRBJ2-7; 9 nucleotides agree with TRBD1. J was trimmed by 1 base and V by 5 bases; bases with no gene match: 6. From germline, CDR1 is SGHTA and CDR2 FQGNSA. This CDR3 region has 15 residues.

This chain links TRBV10-2 with TRBJ1-2, with D possibly matching TRBD1 (5 bases). This CDR3 has 14 residues. Germline CDR1 is WSHSY and CDR2 is SAAADI. Trimming cost V 3 bases and J 2 bases, with 10 bases left between them. This chain's CDR3 is CASSEGQGNYGYTF. The CDR3 bases are TGCGCCAGCAGTGAAGGGCAGGGAAACTATGGCTACACCTTC.

The rearrangement joins TRBV7-9 to TRBJ2-6; D remains unclear. V gave up 5 bases and J gave up 2 bases, with 10 bases separating them. This CDR3 has 15 amino acids. CDR1 SEHNR and CDR2 FQNEAQ come from the germline V gene (reference sequence). The CDR3 DNA sequence: TGTGCCAGCAGCCGCGGCGGTCCTGGGGCCAACGTCCTGACTTTC. Its translation: CASSRGGPGANVLTF.

CDR3 loop: CASTLDPGGDYEQYF. CDR3 DNA: TGTGCCAGCACCCTAGACCCGGGAGGAGACTACGAGCAGTACTTC. This chain links TRBV6-5 with TRBJ2-7; 7 nucleotides line up with TRBD2. Per the germline V gene, CDR1 is MNHEY and CDR2 is SVGAGI. This CDR3 spans 15 amino acids. V lost 7 bases to trimming and J lost 3 bases; unmatched junction nucleotides: 12.

This chain uses TRBV19 with TRBJ1-6; TRBD1 matches 8 bases. Germline CDR1 is LNHDA and CDR2 is SQIVND (reference sequence). This CDR3 contains 15 residues. Losses at the gene ends were 6 bases for V and 8 bases for J; bases not matched to a gene: 9. The DNA of the CDR3 is TGTGCCAGTAGCGGACAGGGAGGGGATTATTCACCCCTCCACTTT. Its translation: CASSGQGGDYSPLHF.

CDR3 region: CASSQGRGGGAWQETQYF. The CDR3 coding sequence is TGCGCCAGCAGCCAAGGCCGCGGCGGGGGGGCTTGGCAAGAGACCCAGTACTTC. The gene calls are TRBV4-1 and TRBJ2-5, with 9 bases that match TRBD2. Germline CDR1 MGHRA, CDR2 YSYEKL. The CDR3 is 18 amino acids. V was pared by 1 base and J by 2 bases, with 11 bases of the junction left unmatched.

This clone came up once. The chain combines TRBV5-1 with TRBJ1-4; D is possibly TRBD1 (6 bases). The CDR3 contains 16 residues. V lost 1 base, J lost 5 bases, and 15 bases lay in between. Per the germline V gene, CDR1 is SGHRS and CDR2 is YFSETQ. The CDR3 nucleotides are TGCGCCAGCAGCTTGATCAGTGCAGGGACAAATGAAAAACTGTTTTTT. It translates to CASSLISAGTNEKLFF.

V usage is TRBV6-6 and J usage is TRBJ1-1, with D possibly being TRBD1 (6 bases). The germline V gene encodes CDR1 MNHNY and CDR2 SVGAGI (reference sequence). CDR3 length: 15 amino acids. V lost 6 bases and J 1 base, leaving 15 bases between the germline ends. CDR3 DNA: TGTGCCAGCAGCCCGAGCGGCAGGGGGAACACTGAAGCTTTCTTT. Protein sequence: CASSPSGRGNTEAFF.

This rearrangement joins TRBV29-1 to TRBJ2-6; D remains unclear. Trimming shortened V by 5 bases and J by 0 bases, and 5 bases separated the two germline ends. The germline V gene has CDR1 SQVTM and CDR2 ANQGSEA. The CDR3 is 13 residues long. CDR3 sequence: CSVTRSGANVLTF. Here the CDR3 DNA reads TGCAGCGTTACACGCTCTGGGGCCAACGTCCTGACTTTC.

V gene TRBV18 combines with J gene TRBJ2-3; the D is unclear. The CDR3 is made up of 15 amino acids. Trimming removed 2 bases at V and 4 bases at J, with 13 bases between. The germline CDR1 and CDR2 sequences are KGHSH and LQKENI. CDR3 residues: CASSPGPGTPDTQYF. The CDR3 coding sequence is TGTGCCAGCTCACCAGGGCCCGGAACCCCAGATACGCAGTATTTT.

This clone came up a few times. The V and J genes are TRBV9 and TRBJ1-3; the D is unclear. The CDR3 has 16 residues. V dropped 3 bases and J dropped 0 bases, with 13 bases sitting between them. Germline V gene lookup returns CDR1 SGDLS and CDR2 YYNGEE. Here the CDR3 DNA reads TGTGCCAGCAGCGCCATAGCCGGGGTCTCTGGAAACACCATATATTTT. Protein product: CASSAIAGVSGNTIYF. Looking up the rest from reference TRBV9 and TRBJ1-3 gives the full variable domain: DSGVTQTPKHLITATGQRVTLRCSPRSGDLSVYWYQQSLDQGLQFLIQYYNGEERAKGNILERFSAQQFPDLHSELNLSSLELGDSALYFCASSAIAGVSGNTIYFGEGSWLTVV.